Below are 13 T cell receptor beta chains sequenced from a single sample in a study of blood T cell repertoires in COVID-19. The assay was immunoSEQ multiplex PCR, and TCRdb's table has in-frame clones only and misses some. The repertoire has 210,000 or so clones, more than 75% of them found once; the top ten carry 4.3%. The specimen sequenced was PBMCs or T cells enriched from blood (not recorded which). The receptors were sampled from a man younger than 40 with acute COVID-19.

This clone was seen once. V and J are TRBV29-1 and TRBJ1-2, with a weak D call TRBD1 (5 bases). The CDR3 extends over 11 amino acids. Trimming took off 8 bases at V and 7 bases at J, with 14 bases between the two ends. Germline CDR1 SQVTM, CDR2 ANQGSEA. The DNA for the CDR3 is TGCAGCATAGGACCGGGACTTGGCTACACCTTC. Its translation is CSIGPGLGYTF.

This rearrangement joins TRBV5-4 to TRBJ2-4; 7 bases line up with TRBD2. Trimming removed 4 bases from V and 3 bases from J; junction bases left unmatched: 10. The CDR3 sequence is 16 residues long. The V gene's germline CDR1 is SGHNT and CDR2 YYREEE (reference sequence). The DNA of the CDR3 is TGTGCCAGCAGCGATGAAGGGAGGGTCGGCAAAAACATTCAGTACTTC. It specifies CASSDEGRVGKNIQYF. Using reference TRBV5-4 and TRBJ2-4 for the parts outside the CDR3, the full variable domain is ETGVTQSPTHLIKTRGQQVTLRCSSQSGHNTVSWYQQALGQGPQFIFQYYREEENGRGNFPPRFSGLQFPNYSSELNVNALELDDSALYLCASSDEGRVGKNIQYFGAGTRLSVL.

J is TRBJ1-1 and V is TRBV12-3 or TRBV12-4; D remains unclear. The CDR3 is 13 residues long. V was clipped by 4 bases and J by 1 base, with 7 bases between them. In nucleotides, the CDR3 is TGTGCCAGCAGTTACTCCGGGAACACTGAAGCTTTCTTT. This encodes CASSYSGNTEAFF.

This clone has just one count. V and J are TRBV3-1 (or the pseudogene TRBV3-2) and TRBJ1-2; tentative D call: TRBD1 (6 bases). The CDR3 contains 13 residues. The germline V and J ends were trimmed by 3 bases and 5 bases, with 10 bases remaining between them. CDR1 is LGHDT, CDR2 YNNKEL, per germline (reference sequence). The CDR3 DNA reads as TGTGCCAGCAGCCAGGGGGCTTTATATGGCTACACCTTC. Amino acids: CASSQGALYGYTF.

About this clone itself: Distinct nucleotide sequences in the sample also encode this CDR3. The chain joins TRBV5-4 to TRBJ1-4; D call uncertain. Deletions cut 1 base from V and 5 bases from J, with 3 bases between. The germline CDR1 and CDR2 sequences are SGHNT and YYREEE (reference sequence). This CDR3 is built from 12 residues. The CDR3 nucleotides are TGTGCCAGCAGCTTGCCGAATGAAAAACTGTTTTTT. It is translated as CASSLPNEKLFF.

The chain uses TRBV19 and TRBJ1-4; D not certain. Trimming shortened V by 6 bases and J by 8 bases, and 13 bases separated the two germline ends. The CDR3 loop spans 13 amino acids. Germline V gives CDR1 LNHDA, CDR2 SQIVND (reference sequence). CDR3 amino acids: CASRALGEEKLFF. The CDR3 nucleotides are TGTGCCAGTAGGGCCCTTGGAGAGGAAAAACTGTTTTTT.

The chain is built from TRBV5-1 and TRBJ2-3; D perhaps matches TRBD1 (5 bases). The V gene lost 0 bases and the J gene lost 1 base, with 15 bases spanning the gap. The CDR3 sequence is 17 residues long. From germline, CDR1 is SGHRS and CDR2 YFSETQ. In DNA form, the CDR3 reads TGCGCCAGCAGCTTGGCTCTGACGCTAGGGGGCACAGATACGCAGTATTTT. Translated: CASSLALTLGGTDTQYF.

The genes are TRBV19 and TRBJ2-5; 8 nucleotides match TRBD1. The germline V gene has CDR1 LNHDA and CDR2 SQIVND (reference sequence). CDR3 length: 15 residues. The junction had 7 bases not matched to a gene; V was cut back by 4 bases and J by 3 bases. The CDR3 spells CASSTRTGLEETQYF. DNA of the CDR3: TGTGCCAGTAGTACCCGGACAGGGCTGGAAGAGACCCAGTACTTC.

The chain employs TRBV18 and TRBJ1-6; a possible D gene is TRBD1 (5 bases). This CDR3 contains 15 residues. The V end was cut by 6 bases, the J end by 0 bases, with 9 bases between. Germline CDR1 KGHSH, CDR2 LQKENI. CDR3 sequence: CASSNRSSYNSPLHF. CDR3 sequence (DNA): TGTGCCAGCTCCAACAGGAGCTCCTATAATTCACCCCTCCACTTT.

This clone has only one observation. The genes are TRBV5-1 and TRBJ2-5, with TRBD2 matching over 10 bases. The CDR3 has 15 amino acids. J gave up 5 bases and V 0 bases, and 4 bases lay outside the gene matches. CDR1 and CDR2 from the germline V gene are SGHRS and YFSETQ. For the CDR3, the DNA is TGCGCCAGCAGCTTGGAACTAGCGGGGACGGAGACCCAGTACTTC. Its translation is CASSLELAGTETQYF.

The chain carries TRBV6-6 and TRBJ1-6; the D gene is possibly TRBD1 (5 bases). The V gene's germline CDR1 is MNHNY and CDR2 SVGAGI (reference sequence). V was trimmed by 5 bases and J by 9 bases, leaving 17 bases between them. The CDR3 extends over 15 amino acids. The CDR3 region is CASSGHSGITSPLHF. In DNA form, the CDR3 reads TGTGCCAGCAGTGGACACAGTGGGATTACTTCACCCCTCCACTTT.

This rearrangement joins TRBV14 to TRBJ2-2; weak D call: TRBD2 (5 bases). CDR3 length: 15 amino acids. The V end lost 6 bases, the J end lost 5 bases, and 16 bases lay between the germline ends. Germline values: CDR1 SGHDN, CDR2 FVKESK. The DNA for the CDR3 is TGTGCCAGCAGATCTCTGGGAGACGGGACCGGGGAGCTGTTTTTT. It specifies CASRSLGDGTGELFF. Variable domain in full (rest from reference TRBV14 and TRBJ2-2): EAGVTQFPSHSVIEKGQTVTLRCDPISGHDNLYWYRRVMGKEIKFLLHFVKESKQDESGMPNNRFLAERTGGTYSTLKVQPAELEDSGVYFCASRSLGDGTGELFFGEGSRLTVL.

CDR3: CSVRVLSHEQYF. The CDR3 nucleotides read TGCAGCGTCAGGGTTCTTAGCCACGAGCAGTACTTC. V and J are TRBV29-1 and TRBJ2-7, with TRBD1 as a possible D gene (5 bases). The CDR3 has 12 residues. V lost 6 bases to trimming and J lost 5 bases, with 14 bases between them. Germline CDR1 reads SQVTM; CDR2 reads ANQGSEA.